This T cell receptor beta chain was recovered during a study of shared clonotypes between healthy human individuals. General study results and limits: Generation probabilities of non-shared clonotypes were lower (relative to those shared by all four donors). Sharing across four donors was highest in naive CD4 (around 5%) and lowest in memory CD8 (0.4%). Richness estimates generally favored naive over memory subsets.

The V gene lost 6 bases and the J gene lost 7 bases, with 12 bases spanning the gap. This CDR3 spans 13 amino acids. Germline CDR1 reads SGHDN; CDR2 reads FVKESK. About this clone: Its antigen is not identified.

Splitting of CD4+ cells produced CD45RA+ naive and CD45RA-negative memory subsets. Sequencing was performed with immunoSEQ multiplex PCR; in TCRdb, only in-frame clones are kept and a portion is missing. This table has 2 million to 2.5 million clones, about 94% appearing once. This chain links TRBV14 with TRBJ1-4; D possibly corresponds to TRBD1 (5 bases). The TCR was taken from a man younger than 35 in good health. What was sequenced was naive CD4+ T cells sorted from blood. Noted subset: CD45RA+ positively selected. The CDR3 here is CASRPAGTEKLFF. The CDR3 DNA is TGTGCCAGCAGGCCCGCTGGGACTGAAAAACTGTTTTTT.